Following are 16 T cell receptor beta chains from one sample sequenced in a study of blood T cell repertoires in COVID-19. Here immunoSEQ multiplex PCR was the method, and the copy in TCRdb shows in-frame clones only, minus some. The sample has roughly 30,000 clones, 89% seen once. Input material: peripheral blood. The source is a man older than 75 with acute or convalescent COVID-19.

This sequence joins TRBV2 and TRBJ2-1, with 8 positions matching TRBD1. The germline V gene has CDR1 SNHLY and CDR2 FYNNEI. Losses at the gene ends were 6 bases for V and 8 bases for J; bases not matched to a gene: 3. This CDR3 comprises 12 residues. The CDR3 reads CASSEDRDEQFF. The DNA for the CDR3 is TGTGCCAGCAGCGAGGACAGGGATGAGCAGTTCTTC.

V usage is TRBV6-1 and J usage is TRBJ2-2; D possibly corresponds to TRBD2 (5 bases). This CDR3 spans 13 amino acids. V lost 3 bases and J lost 8, with 10 bases in between. Per germline, CDR1 MNHNS and CDR2 SASEGT. The CDR3 coding sequence is TGTGCCAGCAGTGACGAGGGAACGGGGGAGCTGTTTTTT. Translation: CASSDEGTGELFF.

This chain joins TRBV7-8 and TRBJ2-7; 8 bases agree with TRBD2. The germline V gene has CDR1 SGHVS and CDR2 FQNEAQ. V shed 6 bases, J shed 4 bases, and the junction held 11 bases outside the gene matches. The CDR3 is made up of 15 amino acids. The CDR3 spells CASSQNSAGEYEQYF. The CDR3 DNA sequence: TGTGCCAGCAGTCAAAACTCAGCGGGAGAATACGAGCAGTACTTC.

The chain recombines TRBV28 with TRBJ2-7, with D possibly TRBD2 on 6 matching bases. V shed 3 bases and J shed 2 bases, with 14 bases lying between them. The CDR3 spans 15 residues. Germline values: CDR1 MDHEN, CDR2 SYDVKM. Here the CDR3 reads CASSLDGGYPYEQYF. The CDR3 region has the DNA TGTGCCAGCAGTTTGGATGGGGGGTACCCCTACGAGCAGTACTTC.

The V gene is TRBV24-1, the J gene TRBJ2-1; 12 bases match TRBD2. J lost 11 bases, V lost 4 bases, and 8 bases had no gene match. The length of the CDR3 is 15 residues. The germline V gene has CDR1 KGHDR and CDR2 SFDVKD. CDR3 amino acids: CATSDPGLAGMKQFF. The CDR3 region has the DNA TGTGCCACCAGTGACCCGGGACTAGCGGGTATGAAGCAGTTCTTC.

CDR3 loop: CASSLVTGADGYTF. For the CDR3, the DNA is TGCGCCAGCAGCTTGGTTACAGGGGCGGATGGCTACACCTTC. The V gene is TRBV5-1, the J gene TRBJ1-2, with TRBD1 matching over 7 bases. V was pared by 0 bases and J by 6 bases, with 5 bases of the junction left unmatched. The CDR3 extends over 14 amino acids. The germline V gene encodes CDR1 SGHRS and CDR2 YFSETQ.

This clone was observed a single time. The chain carries TRBV9 and TRBJ2-1; no clear D. This CDR3 region has 14 residues. Trimming cost V 0 bases and J 6 bases, with 10 bases left between them. Germline V gene data show CDR1 as SGDLS and CDR2 as YYNGEE. CDR3 sequence (DNA): TGTGCCAGCAGCGTAGGCCTTAGCTTCAATGAGCAGTTCTTC. This codes for CASSVGLSFNEQFF.

V is TRBV28 and J is TRBJ1-2; D ambiguous. This CDR3 spans 13 amino acids. Trimming cost V 1 base and J 8 bases, with 11 bases left between them. CDR1 is MDHEN and CDR2 is SYDVKM in the germline V gene. The CDR3 loop is CASSLSMSLGYTF. The DNA for the CDR3 is TGTGCCAGCAGTTTATCCATGAGCCTGGGCTACACCTTC.

The chain links TRBV19 to TRBJ2-7, with 8 bases fitting TRBD1. The CDR3 sequence is 13 residues long. The V gene end was trimmed by 8 bases and the J gene end by 2 bases; junction bases not matched to a gene: 5. Germline values: CDR1 LNHDA, CDR2 SQIVND (reference sequence). The DNA for the CDR3 is TGTGCCAGTGGCGACAGGGGTGCCTACGAGCAGTACTTC. Its translation: CASGDRGAYEQYF.

This clone was counted between two and nine times. The rearrangement links TRBV2 to TRBJ2-1, with a possible D match to TRBD1 (6 bases). CDR1 is SNHLY and CDR2 is FYNNEI in the germline V gene. With 2 bases removed from V and 9 bases from J, the gap between germline ends came to 17 bases. The CDR3 length is 15 residues. DNA of the CDR3: TGTGCCAGCAGTGAAAGGCAGGGGACGAGAGGTGAGCAGTTCTTC. Translating gives CASSERQGTRGEQFF.

V is TRBV27 and J is TRBJ2-6, with 7 bases aligning to TRBD1. Germline assignment: CDR1 MNHEY and CDR2 SMNVEV (reference sequence). CDR3 length equals 18 residues. Trimming took 6 bases from V and 0 from J; bases not matched to a gene: 11. The DNA for the CDR3 is TGTGCCAGCAGACACCACGGGACAGCGAGCTCTGGGGCCAACGTCCTGACTTTC. Its protein product is CASRHHGTASSGANVLTF. Complete variable domain (other parts from reference TRBV27 and TRBJ2-6): EAQVTQNPRYLITVTGKKLTVTCSQNMNHEYMSWYRQDPGLGLRQIYYSMNVEVTDKGDVPEGYKVSRKEKRNFPLILESPSPNQTSLYFCASRHHGTASSGANVLTFGAGSRLTVL.

This chain links TRBV6-6 with TRBJ2-2; D possibly corresponds to TRBD2 (5 bases). The ends were cut back, 5 bases at V and 0 bases at J, with 13 bases in the middle. Germline lookup yields CDR1 MNHNY and CDR2 SVGAGI (reference sequence). The CDR3 is 16 amino acids. The CDR3 nucleotides are TGTGCCAGCAGTATTTCCGGACTTGCGAACACCGGGGAGCTGTTTTTT. This gives the protein CASSISGLANTGELFF.

The gene calls are TRBV12-3 or TRBV12-4 and TRBJ1-2, with D perhaps matching TRBD1 (5 bases). This CDR3 comprises 12 residues. Trimming shortened V by 6 bases and J by 5 bases, and 10 bases separated the two germline ends. The CDR3 DNA reads TGTGCCAGCAGCCAAGGGGCGTATGGCTACACCTTC. Its protein is CASSQGAYGYTF.

The genes are TRBV6-5 and TRBJ2-7, with 8 bases lining up with TRBD1. The junction had 9 bases not matched to a gene; V was cut back by 11 bases and J by 6 bases. Germline loops: CDR1 MNHEY, CDR2 SVGAGI. CDR3 length: 12 amino acids. The CDR3 region is CAPQGQGGEQYF. The CDR3 nucleotides read TGTGCCCCCCAAGGACAGGGTGGCGAGCAGTACTTC.

This chain joins TRBV5-1 and TRBJ2-1, with D tentatively TRBD1 (5 bases). Per the germline V gene, CDR1 is SGHRS and CDR2 is YFSETQ. Trimming left V 0 bases short and J 4 bases short, with 8 bases between. This CDR3 spans 14 amino acids. The CDR3 sequence is CASSLGQTYNEQFF. The CDR3 DNA reads as TGCGCCAGCAGCTTGGGACAGACTTACAATGAGCAGTTCTTC.

The chain combines TRBV6-5 with TRBJ1-1; 7 bases agree with TRBD1. This CDR3 is 13 amino acids long. Trimming took 10 bases from V and 1 from J; bases not matched to a gene: 6. Germline assignment: CDR1 MNHEY and CDR2 SVGAGI. The CDR3 DNA follows: TGTGCCACCCGGGACAGCTGGAACACTGAAGCTTTCTTT. As protein: CATRDSWNTEAFF.